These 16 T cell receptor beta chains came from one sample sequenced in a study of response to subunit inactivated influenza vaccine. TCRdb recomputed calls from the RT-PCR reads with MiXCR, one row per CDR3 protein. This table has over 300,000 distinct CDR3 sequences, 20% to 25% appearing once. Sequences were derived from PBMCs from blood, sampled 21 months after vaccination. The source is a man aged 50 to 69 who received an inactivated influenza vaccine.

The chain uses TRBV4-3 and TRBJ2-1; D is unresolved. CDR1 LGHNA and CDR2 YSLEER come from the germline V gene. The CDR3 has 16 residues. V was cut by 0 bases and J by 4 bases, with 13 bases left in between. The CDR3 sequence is CASSQDVPGSYNEQFF. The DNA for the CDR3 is TGCGCCAGCAGCCAAGACGTGCCCGGCAGTTACAATGAGCAGTTCTTC.

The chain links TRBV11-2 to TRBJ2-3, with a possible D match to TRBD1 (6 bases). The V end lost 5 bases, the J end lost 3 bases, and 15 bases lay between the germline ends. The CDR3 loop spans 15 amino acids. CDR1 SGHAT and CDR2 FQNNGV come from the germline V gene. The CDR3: CASSPDSPLTDTQYF. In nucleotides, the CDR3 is TGTGCCAGCAGCCCGGACAGCCCCTTAACAGATACGCAGTATTTT.

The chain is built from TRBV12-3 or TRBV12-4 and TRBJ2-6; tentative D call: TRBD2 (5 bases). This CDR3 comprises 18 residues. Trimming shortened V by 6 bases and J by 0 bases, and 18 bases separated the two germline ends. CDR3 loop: CASSIEGGFLSGANVLTF. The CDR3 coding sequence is TGTGCCAGCAGCATCGAAGGAGGATTCCTCTCTGGGGCCAACGTCCTGACTTTC.

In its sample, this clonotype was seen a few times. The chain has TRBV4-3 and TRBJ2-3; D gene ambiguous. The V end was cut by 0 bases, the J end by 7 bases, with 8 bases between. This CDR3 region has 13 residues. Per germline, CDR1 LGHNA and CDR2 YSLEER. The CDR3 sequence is CASSQDLVNTQYF. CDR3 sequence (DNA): TGCGCCAGCAGCCAAGATCTGGTGAATACGCAGTATTTT.

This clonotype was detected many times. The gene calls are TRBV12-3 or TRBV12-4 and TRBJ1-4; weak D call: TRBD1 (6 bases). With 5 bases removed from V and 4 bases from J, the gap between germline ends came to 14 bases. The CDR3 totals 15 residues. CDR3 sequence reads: CASSPQGSFNEKLFF. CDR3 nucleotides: TGTGCCAGCAGTCCTCAGGGGAGTTTTAATGAAAAACTGTTTTTT.

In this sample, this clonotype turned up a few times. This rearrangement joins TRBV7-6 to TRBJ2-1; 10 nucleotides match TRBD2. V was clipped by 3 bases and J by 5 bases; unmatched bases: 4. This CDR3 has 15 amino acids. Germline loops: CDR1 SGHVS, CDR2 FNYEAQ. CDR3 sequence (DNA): TGTGCCAGCAGCTTTATAGCGGGAGGCCACAATGAGCAGTTCTTC. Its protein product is CASSFIAGGHNEQFF.

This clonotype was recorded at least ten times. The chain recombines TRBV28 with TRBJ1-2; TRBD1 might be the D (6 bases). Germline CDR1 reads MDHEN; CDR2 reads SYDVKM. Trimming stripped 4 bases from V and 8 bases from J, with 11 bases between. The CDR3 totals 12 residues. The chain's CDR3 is CASSSTGRGYTF. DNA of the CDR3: TGTGCCAGCAGTTCCACAGGGCGGGGCTACACCTTC.

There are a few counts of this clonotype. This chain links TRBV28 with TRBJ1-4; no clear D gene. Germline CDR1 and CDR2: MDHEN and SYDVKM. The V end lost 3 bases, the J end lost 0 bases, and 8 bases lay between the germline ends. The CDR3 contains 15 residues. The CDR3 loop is CASSFTRPTNEKLFF. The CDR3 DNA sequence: TGTGCCAGCAGTTTCACGAGACCAACTAATGAAAAACTGTTTTTT.

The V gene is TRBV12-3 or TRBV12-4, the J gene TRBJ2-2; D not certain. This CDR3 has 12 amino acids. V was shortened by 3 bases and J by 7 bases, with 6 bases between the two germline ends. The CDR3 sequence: CASSFVNGELFF. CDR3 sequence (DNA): TGTGCCAGCAGTTTTGTGAACGGGGAGCTGTTTTTT.

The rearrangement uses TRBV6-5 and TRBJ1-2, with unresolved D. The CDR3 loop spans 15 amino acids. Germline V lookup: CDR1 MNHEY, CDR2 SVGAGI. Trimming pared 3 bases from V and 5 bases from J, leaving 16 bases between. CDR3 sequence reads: CASSYTPGSGYGYTF. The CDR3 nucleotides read TGTGCCAGCAGTTATACTCCGGGGTCCGGGTATGGCTACACCTTC.

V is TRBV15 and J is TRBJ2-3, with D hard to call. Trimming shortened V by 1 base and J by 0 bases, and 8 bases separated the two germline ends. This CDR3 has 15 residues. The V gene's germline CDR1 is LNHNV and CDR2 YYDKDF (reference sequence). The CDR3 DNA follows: TGTGCCACCAGCAGAGGGGTTTCTAGCACAGATACGCAGTATTTT. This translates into CATSRGVSSTDTQYF.

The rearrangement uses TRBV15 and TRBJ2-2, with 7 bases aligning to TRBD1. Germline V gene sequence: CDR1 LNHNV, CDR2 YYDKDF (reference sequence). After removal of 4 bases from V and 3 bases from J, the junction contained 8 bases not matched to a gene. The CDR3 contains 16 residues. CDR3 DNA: TGTGCCACCAGCACCGTCACAGGGGCGGACACCGGGGAGCTGTTTTTT. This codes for CATSTVTGADTGELFF.

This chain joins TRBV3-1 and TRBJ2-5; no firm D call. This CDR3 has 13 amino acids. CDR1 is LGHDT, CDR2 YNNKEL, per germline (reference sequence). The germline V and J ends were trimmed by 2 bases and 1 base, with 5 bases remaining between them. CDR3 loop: CASSQWVQETQYF. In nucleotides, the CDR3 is TGTGCCAGCAGCCAATGGGTCCAAGAGACCCAGTACTTC.

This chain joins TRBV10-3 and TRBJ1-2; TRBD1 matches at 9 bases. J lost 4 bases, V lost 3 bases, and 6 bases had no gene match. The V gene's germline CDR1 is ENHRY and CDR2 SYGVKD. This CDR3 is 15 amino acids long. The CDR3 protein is CAISEFRDRVYGYTF. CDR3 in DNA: TGTGCCATCAGTGAATTCCGGGACAGGGTCTATGGCTACACCTTC.

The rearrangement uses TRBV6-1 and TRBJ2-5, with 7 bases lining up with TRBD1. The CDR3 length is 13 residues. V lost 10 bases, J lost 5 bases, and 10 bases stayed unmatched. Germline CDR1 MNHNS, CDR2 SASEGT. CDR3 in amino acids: CATVTRGGETQYF. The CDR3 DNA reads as TGTGCCACTGTAACGAGAGGGGGCGAGACCCAGTACTTC.

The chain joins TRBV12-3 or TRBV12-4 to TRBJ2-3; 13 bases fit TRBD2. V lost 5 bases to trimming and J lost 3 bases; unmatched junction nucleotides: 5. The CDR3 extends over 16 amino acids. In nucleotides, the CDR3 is TGTGCCAGCAGTCGGACTAGCGGGAGTCGGACAGATACGCAGTATTTT. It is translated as CASSRTSGSRTDTQYF.